A selection of T cell receptor beta chains follows, all from one sample in a study of cytomegalovirus exposure and HLA in healthy donors. Profiling relied on immunoSEQ multiplex PCR, and the TCRdb table lists in-frame clones only, not all of them. This table lists 130,000 or so clones. Sequencing input: PBMCs. These receptors originate from a woman aged 18 to 35 in good health and CMV-seronegative. The CDR3 runs from the conserved cysteine through the conserved F or W. Each record gives: D gene, V gene, J gene, CDR3 protein, CDR3 DNA. A D gene is named only where the DNA matches it firmly.

NA,TRBV4-1,TRBJ1-2,CASSQAEQIYGYTF,TGCGCCAGCAGCCAGGCAGAACAAATCTATGGCTACACCTTC
TRBD2,TRBV27,TRBJ2-7,CASSPGTSSYEQYF,TGTGCCAGCAGTCCCGGGACTAGCTCCTACGAGCAGTACTTC
NA,TRBV30,TRBJ2-6,CAWSVRVGSGANVLTF,TGTGCCTGGAGCGTCAGGGTGGGTTCTGGGGCCAACGTCCTGACTTTC
NA,TRBV10-2,TRBJ2-3,CASAWVGGDTDTQYF,TGCGCCAGCGCGTGGGTAGGCGGAGACACAGATACGCAGTATTTT
NA,TRBV6-6,TRBJ2-7,CASADWDEQYF,TGTGCCAGCGCAGACTGGGACGAGCAGTACTTC
NA,TRBV4-1,TRBJ2-1,CASSHGTRVPEQFF,TGCGCCAGCAGCCACGGAACTAGGGTCCCTGAGCAGTTCTTC
NA,TRBV30,TRBJ1-6,CAWSVTSPLHF,TGTGCCTGGAGTGTAACATCACCCCTCCACTTT
NA,TRBV6-4,TRBJ1-1,CASSDSGGEAFF,TGTGCCAGCAGTGACTCCGGGGGGGAAGCTTTCTTT
TRBD1,TRBV5-1,TRBJ1-4,CASRVGGEEKLFF,TGCGCCAGCCGCGTAGGGGGCGAAGAAAAACTGTTTTTT
TRBD2,TRBV6-5,TRBJ2-3,CASSYSGLAGVDTQYF,TGTGCCAGCAGTTACTCGGGACTAGCGGGAGTAGATACGCAGTATTTT
NA,TRBV7-2,TRBJ2-7,CASSFFYEQYF,TGTGCCAGCAGCTTCTTCTACGAGCAGTACTTC
TRBD1,TRBV11-3,TRBJ1-4,CASSLYSGTALNEKLFF,TGTGCCAGCAGCTTATATAGCGGGACAGCTCTTAATGAAAAACTGTTTTTT
NA,TRBV30,TRBJ2-3,CAWSPPWRRSDTQYF,TGTGCCTGGAGTCCGCCGTGGAGGAGGTCAGATACGCAGTATTTT
TRBD2,TRBV7-9,TRBJ2-1,CASNELAGGPHEQFF,TGTGCCAGCAACGAACTAGCGGGAGGGCCTCATGAGCAGTTCTTC
NA,TRBV7-9,TRBJ1-2,CASSLGLGGGYTF,TGTGCCAGCAGCTTAGGTTTGGGCGGGGGCTACACCTTC
TRBD1,TRBV27,TRBJ2-2,CASRGQGTNTGELFF,TGTGCCAGCAGAGGACAGGGCACGAACACCGGGGAGCTGTTTTTT
TRBD2,TRBV5-4,TRBJ2-1,CASSDPVAGVGNNEQFF,TGTGCCAGCAGCGATCCCGTAGCGGGAGTTGGAAACAATGAGCAGTTCTTC
NA,TRBV6-1,TRBJ1-6,CASSETGGWIRSPLHF,TGTGCCAGCAGTGAAACGGGGGGGTGGATCCGTTCACCCCTCCACTTT
TRBD2,TRBV7-3,TRBJ2-1,CASSLMGLAGAGNEQFF,TGTGCCAGCAGCTTAATGGGACTAGCGGGAGCTGGGAATGAGCAGTTCTTC
NA,TRBV11-2,TRBJ2-3,CASSLDRTGYTDTQYF,TGTGCCAGCAGCTTAGACCGTACGGGATACACAGATACGCAGTATTTT
NA,TRBV5-6,TRBJ2-7,CASSLFGVWNEQYF,TGTGCCAGCAGCTTATTCGGGGTATGGAACGAGCAGTACTTC
NA,TRBV6-6,TRBJ1-2,CASSPSGLGYTF,TGTGCCAGCAGTCCCTCGGGTCTTGGCTACACCTTC
NA,TRBV6-1,TRBJ1-6,CASSDYGDNSPLHF,TGTGCCAGCAGTGACTACGGGGATAATTCACCCCTCCACTTT
TRBD2,TRBV18,TRBJ2-7,CASSPPMGLAGLEQYF,TGTGCCAGCTCACCACCGATGGGACTAGCGGGACTCGAGCAGTACTTC
TRBD2,TRBV9,TRBJ2-1,CASSVGLAGSYNEQFF,TGTGCCAGCAGCGTAGGTCTAGCGGGCTCCTACAATGAGCAGTTCTTC
NA,TRBV28,TRBJ1-6,CAIGGASSYNSPLHF,TGTGCCATCGGGGGGGCGAGCTCCTATAATTCACCCCTCCACTTT
TRBD1,TRBV11-3,TRBJ1-4,CASSLEGQATNEKLFF,TGTGCCAGCAGCTTAGAGGGACAGGCAACTAATGAAAAACTGTTTTTT
NA,TRBV28,TRBJ2-4,CATKGVSVKNIQYF,TGTGCCACGAAGGGGGTGTCGGTCAAAAACATTCAGTACTTC
NA,TRBV20-1,TRBJ1-3,CSASLGNTIYF,TGCAGTGCTAGCTTGGGAAACACCATATATTTT
NA,TRBV6-1,TRBJ1-2,CASSLDPGVNYGYTF,TGTGCCAGCAGCCTCGATCCCGGGGTCAACTATGGCTACACCTTC
NA,TRBV18,TRBJ1-1,CASSQHIDTEAFF,TGTGCCAGCTCACAACACATCGACACTGAAGCTTTCTTT
TRBD2,TRBV4-1,TRBJ2-5,CASSPQRTSGSPDQYF,TGCGCCAGCAGCCCCCAGCGGACTAGCGGGAGTCCTGACCAGTACTTC
NA,TRBV4-1,TRBJ1-1,CASSQEQAIGAFF,TGCGCCAGCAGCCAAGAACAGGCCATTGGAGCTTTCTTT
TRBD2,TRBV6-4,TRBJ2-1,CASSDSREGDHNEQFF,TGTGCCAGCAGTGACTCGCGGGAGGGCGATCACAATGAGCAGTTCTTC
TRBD1,TRBV6-1,TRBJ2-7,CATLGPGQAVYEQYF,TGTGCCACCTTGGGACCGGGACAGGCAGTGTACGAGCAGTACTTC
NA,TRBV5-1,TRBJ1-2,CASTPSLEVHGYTF,TGCGCCAGCACCCCCAGCTTGGAGGTTCATGGCTACACCTTC
NA,TRBV27,TRBJ1-2,CASSLRSGSPGYTF,TGTGCCAGCAGTTTGAGATCAGGCTCTCCGGGCTACACCTTC
NA,TRBV12-5,TRBJ2-7,CASGGAHGTHEQYF,TGTGCTAGTGGGGGGGCCCATGGTACCCACGAGCAGTACTTC
TRBD1,TRBV9,TRBJ1-1,CASSVQGTASHTEAFF,TGTGCCAGCAGCGTTCAAGGGACAGCAAGCCACACTGAAGCTTTCTTT
TRBD1,TRBV5-6,TRBJ1-2,CASSLGGQEYGYTF,TGTGCCAGCAGCCTAGGTGGACAGGAGTATGGCTACACCTTC
TRBD2,TRBV7-9,TRBJ2-5,CASSLGTSLAETQYF,TGTGCCAGCAGCTTAGGGACTAGCCTCGCAGAGACCCAGTACTTC
TRBD1,TRBV7-6,TRBJ1-3,CASSLGLNRGVDTIYF,TGTGCCAGCAGCTTAGGTTTGAACAGGGGCGTTGACACCATATATTTT
TRBD1,TRBV27,TRBJ1-4,CASSPIQGAREKLFF,TGTGCCAGCAGTCCAATACAGGGGGCCCGTGAAAAACTGTTTTTT
NA,TRBV28,TRBJ2-1,CASSFTGNEQFF,TGTGCCAGCAGTTTTACAGGGAATGAGCAGTTCTTC
TRBD2,TRBV30,TRBJ2-1,CAWSVREVAGGNEQFF,TGTGCCTGGAGTGTACGCGAGGTAGCGGGAGGGAATGAGCAGTTCTTC
TRBD2,TRBV7-8,TRBJ2-3,CASSLDPGTSRSTDTQYF,TGTGCCAGCAGCTTAGACCCCGGGACTAGCCGCAGCACAGATACGCAGTATTTT
TRBD2,TRBV18,TRBJ2-3,CASSTGLVLTDTQYF,TGTGCCAGCTCAACGGGACTAGTATTAACAGATACGCAGTATTTT
NA,TRBV19,TRBJ2-1,CASSIARWNEQFF,TGTGCCAGTAGTATAGCTCGGTGGAATGAGCAGTTCTTC
TRBD1,TRBV5-1,TRBJ2-4,CASSPPGGKNIQYF,TGCGCCAGCAGCCCCCCAGGGGGCAAAAACATTCAGTACTTC
NA,TRBV19,TRBJ1-1,CASSIALMNTEAFF,TGTGCCAGTAGTATCGCACTGATGAACACTGAAGCTTTCTTT
TRBD2,TRBV7-9,TRBJ2-6,CASSFPGTSGSSGANVLTF,TGTGCCAGCAGCTTCCCCGGGACTAGCGGGAGTTCTGGGGCCAACGTCCTGACTTTC
NA,TRBV19,TRBJ1-4,CASSPGDRDFGEKLFF,TGTGCCAGTAGTCCCGGGGACCGGGACTTCGGGGAAAAACTGTTTTTT
NA,TRBV9,TRBJ1-4,CASSPANEKLFF,TGTGCCAGCAGCCCAGCTAATGAAAAACTGTTTTTT
NA,TRBV7-9,TRBJ1-3,CASSLGAGISGNTIYF,TGTGCCAGCAGCTTGGGGGCCGGAATATCTGGAAACACCATATATTTT
TRBD1,TRBV5-1,TRBJ1-1,CASSLTGTGYTEAFF,TGCGCCAGCAGCTTGACCGGGACAGGGTACACTGAAGCTTTCTTT
NA,TRBV11-3,TRBJ2-5,CASSQGDETQYF,TGTGCCAGCAGCCAGGGTGATGAGACCCAGTACTTC
TRBD2,TRBV7-8,TRBJ2-1,CASSSRTSGRAVDNEQFF,TGTGCCAGCAGCTCCCGGACTAGCGGGAGGGCCGTCGACAATGAGCAGTTCTTC
NA,TRBV30,TRBJ1-2,CAWSVTVDYGYTF,TGTGCCTGGAGTGTAACGGTGGACTATGGCTACACCTTC
TRBD2,TRBV27,TRBJ2-1,CASSPSGLAGPYNEQFF,TGTGCCAGCAGTCCCTCGGGACTAGCGGGTCCTTACAATGAGCAGTTCTTC